This T cell receptor (beta chain) was found in a study of identical twins (TCRdb year 2016). With respect to the entire study: To test whether fetal clonotypes persist, the study used deep sequencing on TCR alpha and beta repertoires from monozygotic twins, unrelated adults of various ages, and cord blood. Replicate twin experiments were performed at different times using different library preparation protocols to rule out contamination.

V and J are truncated by 0 bases and 5 bases respectively, leaving an intervening sequence of 12 bases. The cysteine opens and the phenylalanine closes a CDR3 of 15 amino acids. Left in the record is the CDR3 DNA by itself, 45 bases read in frame from the first base. Taken from the germline V gene, the CDR1 and CDR2 loops are SGHRS and YFSETQ. The receptor library was made with 5' RACE. Reads for this sample came from an Illumina HiSeq 2000. Template switching added a universal primer binding site, and the final cDNA carried a unique molecular identifier that allowed TCR cDNA molecules to be counted accurately. First-strand cDNA for TCR alpha and beta chains was synthesized from specific primers in the conserved constant-segment region. To control for contamination, every cDNA library carried two barcodes: a SMART-Mk sample barcode plus Illumina barcodes. TruSeq adapter sequences, together with Illumina sample barcodes, were added in two successive PCR steps. TCR alpha and beta cDNA libraries were sequenced on the Illumina HiSeq platform with custom primers. Concerning the study's data processing: Raw reads were processed with MiGEC to extract unique molecular identifiers, and MiXCR was used to determine CDR3 positions. Recombination models were inferred per individual with the repgenHMM and IGoR tools using an EM algorithm. Shared clonotype analysis was performed with the tcR package in R, normalizing sharing by the product of cloneset sizes. To study raw recombination without the effects of thymic and clonal selection, out-of-frame nonproductive sequences were analyzed. The public reads were quality trimmed at Q25 with fastp and then assembled into clones with MiXCR by TCRdb, keeping productive beta chains. Identical CDR3 proteins give one entry, which carries the most common genes and DNA. None of the V and J calls come from the authors' own analysis; TCRdb made them. Counted in this sample were some 600,000 distinct CDR3 sequences; under 8.5% of them appeared once. The ten largest make up 1.5% to 2% of the sample.

Broad study findings and their caveats: In beta out-of-frame sequences, excess twin sharing was weaker, because having fewer shared sequences lowered the signal-to-noise ratio. In monozygotic twins, out-of-frame TCR alpha sharing was systematically underestimated by recombination models, although the models agreed with sharing between unrelated individuals. Compared with coincidental sharing between unrelated individuals, out-of-frame TCR alpha sequences shared between twins showed an excess of sequences with low generation probability. Zero-insertion analyses could be partly confounded by invariant T cells such as MAIT and iNKT, though diverse VJ usage argued against such confounding for most clonotypes. Abundant cord blood beta clonotypes carried fewer insertions; young adult naive repertoires showed a weaker similar trend, while memory repertoires showed none. Conclusions relied on cross-sectional statistical analysis, since the same donors could not be followed over many years.

Every donor was a healthy Caucasian. The twin cohort consisted of three pairs of female monozygotic twins, all aged about 18 to 29 years. The RNA used for TCR libraries was isolated from peripheral blood mononuclear cells. As regards this clonotype: What this receptor recognizes is not known. Base qualities are missing; no much larger clone stands one base away.

These data were likewise used in another study, on yellow fever vaccine responses in identical twins. The second study, in turn, reports: According to the authors, the vaccine-induced T cell response in identical twins seemed to be partly convergent and partly specific to each individual. In identical twins, the study followed T cell clones that responded to the vaccine with precision.

The sequenced sample consisted of PBMCs. This receptor was identified in a woman younger than 30 in good health. The chain couples TRBV5-1 to TRBJ2-1, with the D gene not clear enough to name. This receptor has the CDR3 CASSLARYIDNEQFF. DNA sequence: TGCGCCAGCAGCTTGGCCAGATATATCGACAATGAGCAGTTCTTC.